This entry lists 16 T cell receptor beta chains sequenced from one sample in a study of PD-L1 blockade in urothelial cancer. Time point of the sample: pretreatment peripheral blood. Generated by immunoSEQ multiplex PCR, the TCRdb table keeps only in-frame clones and is missing some. The sample has tens of thousands of clones, 80% to 85% seen once; the top ten hold around a tenth. Specimen: PBMCs, collected around atezolizumab (anti-PD-L1) treatment. These receptors all stem from a woman aged 70-85 years with urothelial cancer.

This clone was seen just once. The chain couples TRBV4-3 to TRBJ2-5, with 9 bases lining up with TRBD1. V shed 2 bases, J shed 5 bases, and the junction held 3 bases outside the gene matches. Germline assignment: CDR1 LGHNA and CDR2 YSLEER. The CDR3 extends over 14 amino acids. This chain's CDR3 is CASSQLQGAETQYF. CDR3 DNA: TGCGCCAGCAGCCAACTACAGGGGGCGGAGACCCAGTACTTC.

This chain joins TRBV7-9 and TRBJ2-3, with D possibly TRBD2 on 6 matching bases. This CDR3 is built from 13 residues. The V and J ends lost 1 base and 6 bases respectively, with 8 bases between them. The germline V gene has CDR1 SEHNR and CDR2 FQNEAQ (reference sequence). CDR3 region: CASSLGRGDTQYF. In DNA, the CDR3 is TGTGCCAGCAGCTTAGGTCGGGGGGATACGCAGTATTTT.

The rearrangement joins TRBV5-4 to TRBJ2-1; weak D call: TRBD2 (6 bases). The germline gives CDR1 SGHNT, CDR2 YYREEE (reference sequence). V lost 2 bases, J lost 4 bases, and 13 bases lay in between. This CDR3 spans 15 amino acids. The CDR3 DNA reads TGTGCCAGCAGCTTCACTGTAGCGGATTACAATGAGCAGTTCTTC. Its translation: CASSFTVADYNEQFF.

The V and J genes are TRBV11-2 and TRBJ2-7; D unclear. V was pared by 4 bases and J by 2 bases, with 18 bases between. CDR1 and CDR2 (germline): SGHAT, FQNNGV. The length of the CDR3 is 16 residues. CDR3 sequence reads: CASSSYRGVGAYEQYF. In DNA form, the CDR3 reads TGTGCCAGCAGCTCGTATCGCGGAGTAGGCGCCTACGAGCAGTACTTC.

The chain is built from TRBV19 and TRBJ2-3, with 10 bases aligning to TRBD1. Germline V lookup: CDR1 LNHDA, CDR2 SQIVND (reference sequence). This CDR3 is 18 amino acids long. The V segment lost 5 bases and the J segment 2 bases; nucleotides outside the gene matches: 13. In DNA form, the CDR3 reads TGTGCCAGTAGTGGAAAAAGGACAGGGGGGCAGCCCACAGATACGCAGTATTTT. The encoded protein is CASSGKRTGGQPTDTQYF.

The chain recombines TRBV5-5 with TRBJ2-2; the D gene is possibly TRBD1 (5 bases). The ends were cut back, 1 base at V and 8 bases at J, with 15 bases in the middle. Germline CDR1 reads SGHKS; CDR2 reads YYEKEE (reference sequence). This CDR3 comprises 15 residues. Here the CDR3 DNA reads TGTGCCAGCAGCTTGTCACAGGTTGGGCTAGGGGAGCTGTTTTTT. This encodes CASSLSQVGLGELFF.

The J gene is TRBJ2-2, the V gene TRBV5-8; 8 bases line up with TRBD2. The CDR3 is 16 amino acids. Germline CDR1 and CDR2: SGHTS and YDEGEE. Trimming removed 4 bases from V and 0 bases from J; junction bases left unmatched: 5. CDR3 nucleotide sequence: TGTGCCAGCAGCATCGAGGGACTAGCGAACACCGGGGAGCTGTTTTTT. This translates into CASSIEGLANTGELFF.

The chain uses TRBV28 and TRBJ2-3; 8 nucleotides agree with TRBD1. Germline V lookup: CDR1 MDHEN, CDR2 SYDVKM. The CDR3 totals 15 residues. V dropped 4 bases and J dropped 4; count of bases not matched to a gene: 7. The CDR3 here is CASSSGGAPPDTQYF. The CDR3 DNA reads as TGTGCCAGCAGTTCAGGGGGCGCGCCCCCAGATACGCAGTATTTT.

J is TRBJ2-1 and V is TRBV4-1, with 10 positions matching TRBD2. Germline loops: CDR1 MGHRA, CDR2 YSYEKL. Losses at the gene ends were 0 bases for V and 12 bases for J; bases not matched to a gene: 14. This CDR3 has 17 residues. CDR3 coding DNA: TGCGCCAGCAGCCAAGAAGGGGTAGCGGGGGGATTTTCAGGGCAGTTCTTC. Translating gives CASSQEGVAGGFSGQFF.

The V call is TRBV28, the J call TRBJ1-2; D is undetermined. Germline V lookup: CDR1 MDHEN, CDR2 SYDVKM. The V and J ends lost 3 bases and 2 bases respectively, with 13 bases between them. This CDR3 is built from 15 residues. CDR3 in amino acids: CASSFTHLLNYGYTF. The CDR3 DNA sequence: TGTGCCAGCAGTTTTACCCACTTGCTCAACTATGGCTACACCTTC.

The chain uses TRBV18 and TRBJ1-4, with 8 bases matching TRBD1. The CDR3 has 14 amino acids. CDR1 is KGHSH, CDR2 LQKENI, per germline. J lost 7 bases, V lost 5 bases, and 6 bases had no gene match. The CDR3 sequence: CASSSQGAVEKLFF. CDR3 in DNA: TGTGCCAGCTCAAGTCAGGGGGCGGTTGAAAAACTGTTTTTT.

The gene calls are TRBV6-6 and TRBJ1-5; D unresolved. The CDR3 is 14 residues long. With 4 bases removed from V and 1 base from J, the gap between germline ends came to 8 bases. Germline V gene data show CDR1 as MNHNY and CDR2 as SVGAGI (reference sequence). This CDR3 reads CASSWGGSNQPQHF. For the CDR3, the DNA is TGTGCCAGCAGTTGGGGAGGGAGCAATCAGCCCCAGCATTTT.

This clone was found once. The V call is TRBV28, the J call TRBJ2-1; D gene unclear. V lost 5 bases and J 0 bases, leaving 11 bases between the germline ends. The CDR3 sequence is 15 residues long. CDR1 is MDHEN and CDR2 is SYDVKM in the germline V gene. CDR3 sequence (DNA): TGTGCCAGCAGTATAACTATCGCCTCCTACAATGAGCAGTTCTTC. The encoded protein is CASSITIASYNEQFF.

V gene TRBV6-5 combines with J gene TRBJ1-6; D might be TRBD1 (5 bases). CDR3 length equals 14 residues. The V gene's germline CDR1 is MNHEY and CDR2 SVGAGI. V lost 0 bases and J 10 bases, leaving 10 bases between the germline ends. CDR3 residues: CASSYSGVGSPLHF. CDR3 bases: TGTGCCAGCAGTTACTCAGGGGTGGGATCACCCCTCCACTTT.

The chain combines TRBV13 with TRBJ1-2; D not resolved. Trimming left V 0 bases short and J 4 bases short, with 12 bases between. CDR3 length equals 15 residues. CDR1 is PRHDT and CDR2 is FYEKMQ in the germline V gene (reference sequence). The CDR3 sequence is CASSLGRVVTYGYTF. The CDR3 nucleotides are TGTGCCAGCAGCTTAGGTCGGGTCGTGACCTATGGCTACACCTTC.

The chain employs TRBV27 and TRBJ2-7; 8 nucleotides line up with TRBD2. The trim removed 5 bases at V and 6 bases at J, leaving 9 bases unmatched. Germline loops: CDR1 MNHEY, CDR2 SMNVEV (reference sequence). CDR3 length: 14 amino acids. The CDR3 coding sequence is TGTGCCAGCAGTCCGGGACTAGATTCGCGCGAGCAGTACTTC. Translating gives CASSPGLDSREQYF.